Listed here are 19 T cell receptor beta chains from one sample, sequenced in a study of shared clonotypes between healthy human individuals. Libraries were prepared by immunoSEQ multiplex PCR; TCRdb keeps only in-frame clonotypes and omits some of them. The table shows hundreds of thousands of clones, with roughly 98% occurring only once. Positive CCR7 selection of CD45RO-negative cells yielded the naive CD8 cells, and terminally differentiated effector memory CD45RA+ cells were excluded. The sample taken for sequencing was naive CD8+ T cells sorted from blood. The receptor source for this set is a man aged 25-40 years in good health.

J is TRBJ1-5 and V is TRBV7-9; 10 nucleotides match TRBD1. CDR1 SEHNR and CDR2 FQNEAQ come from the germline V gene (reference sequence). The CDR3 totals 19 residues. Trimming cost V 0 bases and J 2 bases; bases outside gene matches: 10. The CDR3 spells CASSLAIGTGAFGNQPQHF. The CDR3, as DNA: TGTGCCAGCAGCTTAGCGATAGGGACAGGGGCGTTCGGCAATCAGCCCCAGCATTTT.

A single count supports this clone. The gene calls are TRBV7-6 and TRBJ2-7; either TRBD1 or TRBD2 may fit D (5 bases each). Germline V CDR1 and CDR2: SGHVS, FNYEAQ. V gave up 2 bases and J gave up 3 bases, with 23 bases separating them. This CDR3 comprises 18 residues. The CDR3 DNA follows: TGTGCCAGCAGCTTACGCCCCCCCGGGACGGTAGTGGACTACGAGCAGTACTTC. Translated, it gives CASSLRPPGTVVDYEQYF.

The CDR3 DNA follows: TGTGCCAGCAGTGAGACAGCGAGATCCTACAATGAGCAGTTCTTC. Translated, it gives CASSETARSYNEQFF. The chain carries TRBV6-1 and TRBJ2-1, with D perhaps TRBD1 (5 bases). Trimming pared 3 bases from V and 1 base from J, leaving 10 bases between. Germline V gene sequence: CDR1 MNHNS, CDR2 SASEGT. This CDR3 spans 15 amino acids.

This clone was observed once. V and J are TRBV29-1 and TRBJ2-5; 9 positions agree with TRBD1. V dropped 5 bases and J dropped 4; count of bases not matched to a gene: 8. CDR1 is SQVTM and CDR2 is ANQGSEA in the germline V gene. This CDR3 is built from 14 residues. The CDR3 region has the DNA TGCAGCGTTCACGGACAGGGGTTGCGAGAGACCCAGTACTTC. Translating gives CSVHGQGLRETQYF. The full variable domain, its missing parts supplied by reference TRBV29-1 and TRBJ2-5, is SAVISQKPSRDICQRGTSLTIQCQVDSQVTMMFWYRQQPGQSLTLIATANQGSEATYESGFVIDKFPISRPNLTFSTLTVSNMSPEDSSIYLCSVHGQGLRETQYFGPGTRLLVL.

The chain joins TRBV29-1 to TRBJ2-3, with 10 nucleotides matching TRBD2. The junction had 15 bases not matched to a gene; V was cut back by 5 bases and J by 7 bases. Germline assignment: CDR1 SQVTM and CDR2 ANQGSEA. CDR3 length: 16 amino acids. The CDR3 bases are TGCAGCGTTACGAGTTTTCTAGCGGGAGATGATTATACGCAGTATTTT. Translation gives CSVTSFLAGDDYTQYF.

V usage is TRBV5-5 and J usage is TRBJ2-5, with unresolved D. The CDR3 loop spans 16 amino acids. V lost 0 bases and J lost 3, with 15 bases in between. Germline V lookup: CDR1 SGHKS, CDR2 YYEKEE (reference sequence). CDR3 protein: CASSLAVAGSEETQYF. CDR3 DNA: TGTGCCAGCAGCTTGGCCGTGGCAGGAAGCGAAGAGACCCAGTACTTC.

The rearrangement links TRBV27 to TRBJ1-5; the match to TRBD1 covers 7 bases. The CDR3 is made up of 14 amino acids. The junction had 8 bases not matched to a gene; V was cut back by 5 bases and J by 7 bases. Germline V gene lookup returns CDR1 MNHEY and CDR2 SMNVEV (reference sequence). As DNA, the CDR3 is TGTGCCAGCAGTCTGGGGGCAGGGGGACAGCCCCAGCATTTT. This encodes CASSLGAGGQPQHF.

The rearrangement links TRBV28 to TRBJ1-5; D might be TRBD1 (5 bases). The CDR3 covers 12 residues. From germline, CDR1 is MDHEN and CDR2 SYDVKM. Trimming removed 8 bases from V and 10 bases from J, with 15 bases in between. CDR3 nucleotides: TGTGCCAGCGGGGCAGGAAGGGATCCCCAGCATTTT. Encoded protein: CASGAGRDPQHF.

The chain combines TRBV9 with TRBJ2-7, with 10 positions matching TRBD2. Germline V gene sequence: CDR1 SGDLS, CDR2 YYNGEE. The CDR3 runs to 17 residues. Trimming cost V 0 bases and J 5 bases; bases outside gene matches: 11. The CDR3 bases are TGTGCCAGCAGCGTAGGATTATCGGCTAGCGGGAGCGACGAGCAGTACTTC. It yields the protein CASSVGLSASGSDEQYF.

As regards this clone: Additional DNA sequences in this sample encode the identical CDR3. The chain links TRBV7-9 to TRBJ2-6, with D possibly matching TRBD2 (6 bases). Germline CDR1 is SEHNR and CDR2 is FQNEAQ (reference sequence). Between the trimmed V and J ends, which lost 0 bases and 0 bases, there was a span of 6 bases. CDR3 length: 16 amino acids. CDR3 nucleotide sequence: TGTGCCAGCAGCTTAGCGGGAGGCTCTGGGGCCAACGTCCTGACTTTC. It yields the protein CASSLAGGSGANVLTF.

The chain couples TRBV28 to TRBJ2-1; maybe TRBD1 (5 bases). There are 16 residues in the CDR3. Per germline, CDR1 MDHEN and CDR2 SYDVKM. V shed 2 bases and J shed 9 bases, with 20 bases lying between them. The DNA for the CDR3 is TGTGCCAGCAGTTTAATCTCTTCAGGGTTTAACGGTGAGCAGTTCTTC. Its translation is CASSLISSGFNGEQFF.

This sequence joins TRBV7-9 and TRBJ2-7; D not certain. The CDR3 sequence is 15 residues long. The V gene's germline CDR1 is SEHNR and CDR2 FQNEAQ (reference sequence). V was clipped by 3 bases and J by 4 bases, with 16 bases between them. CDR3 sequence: CASSFGSASGYEQYF. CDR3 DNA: TGTGCCAGCAGCTTTGGATCCGCGTCCGGTTACGAGCAGTACTTC.

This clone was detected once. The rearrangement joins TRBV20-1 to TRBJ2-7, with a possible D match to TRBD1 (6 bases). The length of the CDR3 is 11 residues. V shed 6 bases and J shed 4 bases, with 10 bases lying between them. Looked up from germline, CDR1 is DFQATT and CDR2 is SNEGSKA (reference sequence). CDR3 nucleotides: TGCAGTGCCACCACAGGGTACGAGCAGTACTTC. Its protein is CSATTGYEQYF.

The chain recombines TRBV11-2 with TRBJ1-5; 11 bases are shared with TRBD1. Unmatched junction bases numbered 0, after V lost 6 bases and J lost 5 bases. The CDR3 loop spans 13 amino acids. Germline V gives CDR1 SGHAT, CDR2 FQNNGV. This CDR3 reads CASRGQGDQPQHF. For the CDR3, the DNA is TGTGCCAGCAGGGGACAGGGGGATCAGCCCCAGCATTTT.

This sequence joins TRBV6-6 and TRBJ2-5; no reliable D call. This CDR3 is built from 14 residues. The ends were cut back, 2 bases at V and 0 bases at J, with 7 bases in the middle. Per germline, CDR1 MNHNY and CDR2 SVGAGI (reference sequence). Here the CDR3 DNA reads TGTGCCAGCAGTTACCCGGCAGACCAAGAGACCCAGTACTTC. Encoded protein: CASSYPADQETQYF.

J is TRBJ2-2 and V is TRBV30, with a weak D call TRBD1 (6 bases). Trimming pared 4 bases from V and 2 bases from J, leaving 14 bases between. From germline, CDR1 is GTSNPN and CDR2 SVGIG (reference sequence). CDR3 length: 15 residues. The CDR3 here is CAWIVVQGNTGELFF. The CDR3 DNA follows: TGTGCCTGGATCGTCGTACAGGGAAACACCGGGGAGCTGTTTTTT.

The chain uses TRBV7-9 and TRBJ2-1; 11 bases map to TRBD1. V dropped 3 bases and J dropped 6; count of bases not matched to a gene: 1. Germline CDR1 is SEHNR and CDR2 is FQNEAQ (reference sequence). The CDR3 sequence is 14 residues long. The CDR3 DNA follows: TGTGCCAGCAGCTTCGGGACAGGGGGCAATGAGCAGTTCTTC. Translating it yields CASSFGTGGNEQFF.

CDR3 in DNA: TGTGCCAGCAGTTTCTGGTTGGATGACAGGGGGAAGGAGTCTAGGTCCTACAATGAGCAGTTCTTC. Translation: CASSFWLDDRGKESRSYNEQFF. This chain joins TRBV27 and TRBJ2-1, with 9 nucleotides matching TRBD1. V gave up 3 bases and J gave up 1 base; unmatched junction bases: 22. Germline lookup yields CDR1 MNHEY and CDR2 SMNVEV (reference sequence). The CDR3 loop spans 22 amino acids.

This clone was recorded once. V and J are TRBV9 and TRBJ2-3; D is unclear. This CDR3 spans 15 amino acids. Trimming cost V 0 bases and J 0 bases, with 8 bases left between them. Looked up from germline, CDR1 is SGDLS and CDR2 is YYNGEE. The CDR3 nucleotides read TGTGCCAGCAGCGTAGCTTTTGGCAGCACAGATACGCAGTATTTT. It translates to CASSVAFGSTDTQYF.